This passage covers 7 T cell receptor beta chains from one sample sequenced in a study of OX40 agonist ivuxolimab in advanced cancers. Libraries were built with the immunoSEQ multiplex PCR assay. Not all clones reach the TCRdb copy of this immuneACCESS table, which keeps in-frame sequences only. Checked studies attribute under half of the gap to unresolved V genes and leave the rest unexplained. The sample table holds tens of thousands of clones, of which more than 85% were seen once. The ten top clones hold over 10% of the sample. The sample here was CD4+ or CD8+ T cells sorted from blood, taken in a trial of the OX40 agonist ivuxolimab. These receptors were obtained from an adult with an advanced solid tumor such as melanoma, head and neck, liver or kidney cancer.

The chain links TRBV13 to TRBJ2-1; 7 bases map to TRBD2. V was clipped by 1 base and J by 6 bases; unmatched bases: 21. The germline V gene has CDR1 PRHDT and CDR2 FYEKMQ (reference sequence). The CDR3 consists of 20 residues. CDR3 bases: TGTGCCAGCAGCTTAGACGCCGTAGGGTCTAGCGGCTTAACGGGCAATGAGCAGTTCTTC. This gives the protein CASSLDAVGSSGLTGNEQFF.

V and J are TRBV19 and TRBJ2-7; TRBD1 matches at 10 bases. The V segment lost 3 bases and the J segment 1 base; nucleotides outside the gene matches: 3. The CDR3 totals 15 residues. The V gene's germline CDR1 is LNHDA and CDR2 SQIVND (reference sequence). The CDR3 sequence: CASSMAGQGSYEQYF. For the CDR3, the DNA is TGTGCCAGTAGTATGGCGGGACAGGGGTCCTACGAGCAGTACTTC.

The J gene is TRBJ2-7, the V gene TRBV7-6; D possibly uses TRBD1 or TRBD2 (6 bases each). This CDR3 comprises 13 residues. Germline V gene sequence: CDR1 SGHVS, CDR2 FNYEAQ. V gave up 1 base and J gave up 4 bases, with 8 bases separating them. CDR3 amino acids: CASSLGRGYEQYF. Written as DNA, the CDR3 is TGTGCCAGCAGCTTAGGGAGGGGGTACGAGCAGTACTTC.

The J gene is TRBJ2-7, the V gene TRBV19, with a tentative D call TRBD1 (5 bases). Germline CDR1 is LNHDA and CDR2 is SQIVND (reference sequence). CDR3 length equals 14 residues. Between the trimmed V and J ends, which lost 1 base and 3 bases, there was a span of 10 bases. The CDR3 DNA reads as TGTGCCAGTAGTATAGCCCTTGACAGCTACGAGCAGTACTTC. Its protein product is CASSIALDSYEQYF.

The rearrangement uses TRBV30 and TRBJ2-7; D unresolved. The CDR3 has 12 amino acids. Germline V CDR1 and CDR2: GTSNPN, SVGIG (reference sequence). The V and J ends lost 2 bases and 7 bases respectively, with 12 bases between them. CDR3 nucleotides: TGTGCCTGGAGTCAAGCTCTGGGGGAGCAGTACTTC. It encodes CAWSQALGEQYF.

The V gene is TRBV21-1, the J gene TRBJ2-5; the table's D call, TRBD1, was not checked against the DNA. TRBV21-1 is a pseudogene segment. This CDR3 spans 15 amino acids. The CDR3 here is CASSKADSPQETQYF. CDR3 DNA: TGTGCCAGCAGCAAAGCCGACAGCCCTCAGGAGACCCAGTACTTC.

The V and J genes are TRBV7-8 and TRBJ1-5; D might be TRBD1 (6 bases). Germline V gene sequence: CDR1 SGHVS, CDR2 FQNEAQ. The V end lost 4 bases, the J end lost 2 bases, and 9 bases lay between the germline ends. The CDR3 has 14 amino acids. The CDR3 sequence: CASSWAGGNQPQHF. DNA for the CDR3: TGTGCCAGCAGCTGGGCAGGGGGCAATCAGCCCCAGCATTTT.